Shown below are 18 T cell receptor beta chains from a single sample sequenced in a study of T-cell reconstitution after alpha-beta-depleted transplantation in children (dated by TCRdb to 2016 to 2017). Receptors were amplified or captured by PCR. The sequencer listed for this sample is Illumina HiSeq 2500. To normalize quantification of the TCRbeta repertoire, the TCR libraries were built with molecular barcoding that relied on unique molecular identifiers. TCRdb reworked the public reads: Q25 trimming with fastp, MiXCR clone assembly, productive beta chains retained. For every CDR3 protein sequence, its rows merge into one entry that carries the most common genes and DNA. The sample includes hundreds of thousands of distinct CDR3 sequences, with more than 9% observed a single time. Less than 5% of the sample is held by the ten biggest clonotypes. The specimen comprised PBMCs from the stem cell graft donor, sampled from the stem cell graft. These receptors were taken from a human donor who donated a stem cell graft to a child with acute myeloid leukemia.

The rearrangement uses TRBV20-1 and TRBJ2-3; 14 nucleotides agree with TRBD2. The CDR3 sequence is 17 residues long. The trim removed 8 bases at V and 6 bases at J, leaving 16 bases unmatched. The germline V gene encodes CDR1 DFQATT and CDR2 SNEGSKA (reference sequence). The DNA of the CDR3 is TGCAGTTTCTGGACCGGACTAGCGGGAGGATCTGGTGATACGCAGTATTTT. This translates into CSFWTGLAGGSGDTQYF.

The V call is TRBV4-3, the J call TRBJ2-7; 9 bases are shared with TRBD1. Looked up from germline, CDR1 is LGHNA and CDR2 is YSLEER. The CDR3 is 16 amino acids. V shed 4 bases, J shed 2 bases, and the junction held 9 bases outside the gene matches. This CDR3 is CASSRQGGTGPYEQYF. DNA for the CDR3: TGCGCCAGCAGCCGCCAAGGGGGGACAGGGCCCTACGAGCAGTACTTC.

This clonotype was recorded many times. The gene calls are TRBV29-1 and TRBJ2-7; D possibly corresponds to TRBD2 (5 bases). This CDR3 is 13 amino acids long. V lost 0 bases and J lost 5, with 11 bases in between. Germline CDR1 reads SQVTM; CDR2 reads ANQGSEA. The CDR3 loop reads CSVEETGFNEQYF. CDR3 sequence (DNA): TGCAGCGTTGAAGAAACGGGGTTCAACGAGCAGTACTTC.

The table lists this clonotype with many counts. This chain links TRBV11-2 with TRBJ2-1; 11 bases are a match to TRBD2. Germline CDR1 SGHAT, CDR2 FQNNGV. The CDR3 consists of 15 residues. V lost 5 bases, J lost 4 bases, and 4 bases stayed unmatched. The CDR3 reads CASSETSGAYNEQFF. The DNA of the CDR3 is TGTGCCAGCAGCGAGACTAGCGGGGCATACAATGAGCAGTTCTTC. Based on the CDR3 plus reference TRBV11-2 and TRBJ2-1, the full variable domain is EAGVAQSPRYKIIEKRQSVAFWCNPISGHATLYWYQQILGQGPKLLIQFQNNGVVDDSQLPKDRFSAERLKGVDSTLKIQPAKLEDSAVYLCASSETSGAYNEQFFGPGTRLTVL.

The CDR3 bases are TGCGCCAGCAGCAGTGGGGACAGGGCGATCGACACTGAAGCTTTCTTT. This codes for CASSSGDRAIDTEAFF. This chain joins TRBV5-1 and TRBJ1-1; TRBD1 agrees at 9 bases. The CDR3 is 16 residues long. Germline-derived CDR1 and CDR2 are SGHRS and YFSETQ. V was clipped by 4 bases and J by 3 bases; unmatched bases: 10.

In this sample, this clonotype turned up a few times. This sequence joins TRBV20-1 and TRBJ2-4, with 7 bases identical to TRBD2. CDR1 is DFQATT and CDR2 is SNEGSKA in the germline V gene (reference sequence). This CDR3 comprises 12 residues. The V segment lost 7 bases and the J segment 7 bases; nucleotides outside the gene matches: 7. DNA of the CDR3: TGCAGTGGAGGACTGGGGGGGAACATTCAGTACTTC. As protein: CSGGLGGNIQYF.

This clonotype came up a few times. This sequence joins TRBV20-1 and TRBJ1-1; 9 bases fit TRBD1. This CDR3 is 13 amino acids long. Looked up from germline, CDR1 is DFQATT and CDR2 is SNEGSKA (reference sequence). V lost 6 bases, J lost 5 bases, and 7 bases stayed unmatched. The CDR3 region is CSAYRGRETEAFF. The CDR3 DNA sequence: TGCAGTGCGTACAGGGGGCGGGAAACTGAAGCTTTCTTT.

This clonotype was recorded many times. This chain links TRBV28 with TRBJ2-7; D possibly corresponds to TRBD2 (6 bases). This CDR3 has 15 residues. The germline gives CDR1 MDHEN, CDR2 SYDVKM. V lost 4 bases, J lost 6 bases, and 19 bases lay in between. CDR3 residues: CASSSPGLSRSEQYF. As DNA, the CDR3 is TGTGCCAGCAGTTCACCGGGACTTAGTAGGAGCGAGCAGTACTTC.

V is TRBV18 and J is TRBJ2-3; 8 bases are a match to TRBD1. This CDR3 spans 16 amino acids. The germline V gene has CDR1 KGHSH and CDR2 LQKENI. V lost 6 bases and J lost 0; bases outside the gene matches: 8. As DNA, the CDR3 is TGTGCCAGCTCTCCGACCCGACAGGGGAGCACAGATACGCAGTATTTT. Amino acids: CASSPTRQGSTDTQYF.

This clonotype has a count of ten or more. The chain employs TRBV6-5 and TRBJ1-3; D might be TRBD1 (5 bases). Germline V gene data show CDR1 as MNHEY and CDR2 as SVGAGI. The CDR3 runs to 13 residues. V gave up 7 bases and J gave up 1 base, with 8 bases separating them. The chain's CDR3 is CASKGDSGNTIYF. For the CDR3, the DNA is TGTGCCAGCAAAGGGGATTCTGGAAACACCATATATTTT.

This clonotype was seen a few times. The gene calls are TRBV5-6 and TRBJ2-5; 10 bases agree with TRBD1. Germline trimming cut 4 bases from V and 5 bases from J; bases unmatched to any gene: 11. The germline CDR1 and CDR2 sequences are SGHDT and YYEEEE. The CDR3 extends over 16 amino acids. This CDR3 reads CASSGTGATLVETQYF. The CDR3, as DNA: TGTGCCAGCAGCGGGACAGGGGCCACCCTGGTCGAGACCCAGTACTTC. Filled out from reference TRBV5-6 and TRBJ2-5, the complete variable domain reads DAGVTQSPTHLIKTRGQQVTLRCSPKSGHDTVSWYQQALGQGPQFIFQYYEEEERQRGNFPDRFSGHQFPNYSSELNVNALLLGDSALYLCASSGTGATLVETQYFGPGTRLLVL.

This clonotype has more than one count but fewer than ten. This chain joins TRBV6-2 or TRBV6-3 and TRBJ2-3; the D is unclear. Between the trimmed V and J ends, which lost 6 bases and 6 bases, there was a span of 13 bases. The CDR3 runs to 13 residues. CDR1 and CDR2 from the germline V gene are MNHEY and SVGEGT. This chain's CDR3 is CASRAAVVDTQYF. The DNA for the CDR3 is TGTGCCAGCAGGGCGGCAGTAGTGGATACGCAGTATTTT.

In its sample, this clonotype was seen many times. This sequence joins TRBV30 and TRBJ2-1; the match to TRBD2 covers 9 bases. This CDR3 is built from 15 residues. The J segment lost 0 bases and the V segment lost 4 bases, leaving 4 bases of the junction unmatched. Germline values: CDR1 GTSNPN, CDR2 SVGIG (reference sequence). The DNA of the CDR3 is TGTGCCTGGACCAGCGGGAGGAGCTCCTACAATGAGCAGTTCTTC. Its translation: CAWTSGRSSYNEQFF.

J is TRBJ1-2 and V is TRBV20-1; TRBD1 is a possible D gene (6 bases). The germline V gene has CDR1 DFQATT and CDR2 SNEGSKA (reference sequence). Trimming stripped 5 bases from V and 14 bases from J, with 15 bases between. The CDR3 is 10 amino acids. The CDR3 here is CSAPQGPHTF. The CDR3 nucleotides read TGCAGTGCTCCACAGGGTCCTCATACCTTC.

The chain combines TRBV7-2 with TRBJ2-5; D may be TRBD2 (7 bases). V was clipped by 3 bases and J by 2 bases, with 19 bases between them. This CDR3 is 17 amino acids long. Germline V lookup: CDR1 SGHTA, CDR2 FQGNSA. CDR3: CASSFPKGGTVQETQYF. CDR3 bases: TGTGCCAGCAGCTTCCCGAAGGGGGGGACGGTTCAAGAGACCCAGTACTTC.

CDR3 bases: TGCAGCGGAGGGACAGCCGGGGGGACCCAGTACTTC. This codes for CSGGTAGGTQYF. This chain joins TRBV29-1 and TRBJ2-5; possible D gene TRBD1, 7 bases. Germline V gene lookup returns CDR1 SQVTM and CDR2 ANQGSEA. There are 12 residues in the CDR3. The V and J ends lost 7 bases and 7 bases respectively, with 16 bases between them.

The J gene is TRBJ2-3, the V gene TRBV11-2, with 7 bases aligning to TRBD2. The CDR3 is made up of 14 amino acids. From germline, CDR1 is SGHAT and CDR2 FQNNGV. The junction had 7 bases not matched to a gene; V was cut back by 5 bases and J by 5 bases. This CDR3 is CASSPSGIGDTQYF. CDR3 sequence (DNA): TGTGCCAGCAGCCCAAGCGGGATTGGAGATACGCAGTATTTT.

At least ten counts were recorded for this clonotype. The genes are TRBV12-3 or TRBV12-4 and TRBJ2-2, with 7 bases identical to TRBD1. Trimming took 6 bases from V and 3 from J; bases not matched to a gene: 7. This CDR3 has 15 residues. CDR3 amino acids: CASRFRGTHTGELFF. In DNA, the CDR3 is TGTGCCAGCAGGTTCAGGGGGACCCACACCGGGGAGCTGTTTTTT.